The clone carrying this TCR beta chain turned up a few times. Its antigen is undetermined. This specimen comes from a study of spatial heterogeneity in lung cancer. Notes on the study in general: Circulating ubiquitous expanded tumor TCRs were observed more frequently at resection than at follow-up.

Germline V lookup: CDR1 MNHEY, CDR2 SMNVEV (reference sequence). With 9 bases removed from V and 5 bases from J, the gap between germline ends came to 13 bases. This CDR3 region has 12 residues. Described time point: sample taken at primary tumor resection. No cells were sorted before sequencing. The whole RNA sequenced was extracted from tumor, nontumor lung or frozen PBMC. The donor population consisted of roughly 70 patients with untreated, early-stage non-small cell lung cancer. TCRdb recomputed calls from the 5' RACE reads with MiXCR, one row per CDR3 protein. The repertoire holds 50,000 to 65,000 distinct CDR3 sequences, with approximately 8% as singletons.

The origin of this receptor is a female donor with early-stage non-small cell lung cancer. V and J are TRBV27 and TRBJ2-5, with D unclear. This specimen consisted of PBMCs, obtained at surgery. The CDR3 is CASRNSAETQYF. CDR3 bases: TGTGCCAGTCGCAACAGCGCCGAGACCCAGTACTTC.